This TCR beta chain was observed in a study of CD8 T cells in ankylosing spondylitis. Many counts were recorded for this clonotype. No antigen is known for it. Study-wide results and limits: According to the report, clones linked to the disease were significantly enriched in matched synovial fluid samples taken from ankylosing spondylitis patients. Disease-linked clones bore a CD8+ phenotype, appearing relatively rarely in peripheral blood. It appeared that ankylosing spondylitis blood was characterized by a TCR beta motif of roughly 8 highly homologous variants.

Making the TCR beta libraries involved quantitative 5'-RACE with molecular barcodes. One entry per CDR3 protein, called by TCRdb with MiXCR from the 5' RACE reads. In the table there are fewer than 750,000 distinct CDR3 sequences, around 20% of which are singletons. The germline CDR1 and CDR2 sequences are SGDLS and YYNGEE. The CDR3 length is 14 residues. With 0 bases removed from V and 0 bases from J, the gap between germline ends came to 6 bases. The sequence came from a male donor with ankylosing spondylitis. V gene TRBV9 combines with J gene TRBJ1-1; no clear D gene. The sequenced material came from blood, either unsorted or a sorted T cell fraction (not recorded which). CDR3 protein: CASSVGGVNTEAFF. In DNA, the CDR3 is TGTGCCAGCAGCGTAGGTGGGGTGAACACTGAAGCTTTCTTT.